The next 8 T cell receptor beta chains were all read from a single sample in a study of cytomegalovirus exposure and HLA in healthy donors. The data were produced by immunoSEQ multiplex PCR, yet TCRdb's version contains in-frame clones alone and is incomplete. The sample carries about 98,000 clones, 87% recorded once. The sequencing input was PBMCs. All receptors come from a woman aged 30 to 39 in good health and CMV-seronegative.

This rearrangement joins TRBV25-1 to TRBJ1-4; D is unclear. The CDR3 runs 11 residues. The germline V and J ends were trimmed by 6 bases and 7 bases, with 6 bases remaining between them. The germline gives CDR1 MGHDK, CDR2 SYGVNS. The CDR3 is CASSRIEKLFF. The CDR3 DNA is TGTGCCAGCAGCCGTATTGAAAAACTGTTTTTT.

This chain joins TRBV5-4 and TRBJ2-3; the match to TRBD2 covers 12 bases. Looked up from germline, CDR1 is SGHNT and CDR2 is YYREEE (reference sequence). This CDR3 contains 16 residues. Trimming cost V 5 bases and J 2 bases; bases outside gene matches: 6. CDR3 sequence: CASRFWTSGVTDTQYF. CDR3 in DNA: TGTGCCAGCAGGTTCTGGACTAGCGGGGTCACAGATACGCAGTATTTT.

The chain carries TRBV7-8 and TRBJ2-7, with a possible D match to TRBD1 (5 bases). The CDR3 spans 16 residues. V was clipped by 5 bases and J by 4 bases, with 21 bases between them. The germline V gene encodes CDR1 SGHVS and CDR2 FQNEAQ. CDR3 in DNA: TGTGCCAGCAGCCCCATCGGAAAGGGGATCATTTACGAGCAGTACTTC. This gives the protein CASSPIGKGIIYEQYF.

This chain connects TRBV7-3 to TRBJ2-5; 7 bases agree with TRBD2. CDR1 and CDR2 (germline): SGHTA, FQGTGA. The CDR3 loop spans 16 amino acids. Germline trimming cut 5 bases from V and 5 bases from J; bases unmatched to any gene: 14. The CDR3 spells CASSHLGRETGETQYF. The DNA for the CDR3 is TGTGCCAGCAGCCATTTGGGGCGGGAGACGGGGGAGACCCAGTACTTC.

V gene TRBV19 combines with J gene TRBJ1-2; D is perhaps TRBD1 (5 bases). From germline, CDR1 is LNHDA and CDR2 SQIVND (reference sequence). This CDR3 comprises 14 residues. The V and J ends lost 9 bases and 4 bases respectively, with 18 bases between them. CDR3 sequence (DNA): TGTGCCAGCGCTTATTTAGGGGCCCTCTATGGCTACACCTTC. Its protein product is CASAYLGALYGYTF.

The chain is built from TRBV4-1 and TRBJ2-1; the match to TRBD2 covers 11 bases. This CDR3 has 18 amino acids. The V gene's germline CDR1 is MGHRA and CDR2 YSYEKL. V gave up 4 bases and J gave up 4 bases; unmatched junction bases: 12. CDR3 loop: CASSLVSGGASSYNEQFF. The DNA of the CDR3 is TGCGCCAGCAGCCTTGTTAGCGGGGGGGCCAGTTCGTACAATGAGCAGTTCTTC.

V and J are TRBV4-1 and TRBJ1-2, with 7 bases identical to TRBD1. The V segment lost 4 bases and the J segment 7 bases; nucleotides outside the gene matches: 18. Germline loops: CDR1 MGHRA, CDR2 YSYEKL. This CDR3 has 17 amino acids. In DNA, the CDR3 is TGCGCCAGCAGCCCAGCGTCGGGACAGCTAAGACGTTTTGGCTACACCTTC. The encoded protein is CASSPASGQLRRFGYTF.

The chain uses TRBV11-2 and TRBJ1-1; TRBD1 might be the D (5 bases). The germline V and J ends were trimmed by 5 bases and 6 bases, with 16 bases remaining between them. CDR1 is SGHAT and CDR2 is FQNNGV in the germline V gene. This CDR3 is built from 14 residues. The DNA of the CDR3 is TGTGCCAGCAGCCAGGGTGGAGGGTGGGCTGAAGCTTTCTTT. Amino acid sequence: CASSQGGGWAEAFF.